This TCR beta chain was profiled in a study of somatic mutations in cytotoxic T cells in rheumatoid arthritis. On the study more broadly: T-cell populations stained with V beta antibodies were in some cases flow-sorted at nearly 100% purity, including V beta1+ cells that were sequenced for TCRB.

The protocol was immunoSEQ multiplex PCR, while the TCRdb copy is restricted to in-frame clones and leaves out a portion. Counted here are more than 9,500 clones, less than 90% occurring once; the ten biggest clones make up 12% to 15%. Positive selection with magnetic beads achieved the isolation of CD4+ and CD8+ cells, followed by a flow cytometry check of purity. Germline V gives CDR1 SGHNT, CDR2 YYREEE (reference sequence). V shed 9 bases and J 2 bases; nucleotides not matched to a gene: 11. The CDR3 runs 15 residues. In its sample, this clone was seen once. The origin of this receptor is a woman aged 55-69 years in good health. This sequence joins TRBV5-4 and TRBJ2-5; TRBD2 matches 9 bases. Sequencing was done on a sample of CD8+ T cells sorted from blood. The CDR3 protein is CATFGAGGSQETQYF. The CDR3, as DNA: TGTGCCACCTTTGGGGCGGGGGGGTCTCAAGAGACCCAGTACTTC.